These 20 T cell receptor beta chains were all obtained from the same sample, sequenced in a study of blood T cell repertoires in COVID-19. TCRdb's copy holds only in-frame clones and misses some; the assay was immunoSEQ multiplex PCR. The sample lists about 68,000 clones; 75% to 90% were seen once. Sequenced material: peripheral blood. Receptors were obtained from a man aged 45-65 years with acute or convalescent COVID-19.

The CDR3 region is CASSYLGQGSPSSYNEQFF. The DNA of the CDR3 is TGTGCCAGCAGTTACCTGGGACAGGGGTCCCCGAGCTCCTACAATGAGCAGTTCTTC. The chain joins TRBV6-2 or TRBV6-3 to TRBJ2-1; 10 nucleotides match TRBD1. Germline V gene sequence: CDR1 MNHEY, CDR2 SVGEGT. CDR3 length: 19 residues. V was pared by 2 bases and J by 0 bases, with 10 bases of the junction left unmatched.

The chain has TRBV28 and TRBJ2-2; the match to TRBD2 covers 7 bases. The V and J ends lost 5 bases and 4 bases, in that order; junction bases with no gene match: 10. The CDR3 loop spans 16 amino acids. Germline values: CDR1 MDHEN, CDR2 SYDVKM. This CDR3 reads CASSLPGSGFTGELFF. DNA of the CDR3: TGTGCCAGCAGTCTCCCAGGTAGCGGGTTCACCGGGGAGCTGTTTTTT.

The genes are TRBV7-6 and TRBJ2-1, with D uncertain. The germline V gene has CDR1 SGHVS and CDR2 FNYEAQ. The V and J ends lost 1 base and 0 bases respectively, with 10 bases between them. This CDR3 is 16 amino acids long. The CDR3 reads CASSLDGGSSYNEQFF. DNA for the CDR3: TGTGCCAGCAGCTTAGACGGCGGAAGCTCCTACAATGAGCAGTTCTTC. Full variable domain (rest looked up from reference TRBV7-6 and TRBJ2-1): GAGVSQSPRYKVTKRGQDVALRCDPISGHVSLYWYRQALGQGPEFLTYFNYEAQQDKSGLPNDRFSAERPEGSISTLTIQRTEQRDSAMYRCASSLDGGSSYNEQFFGPGTRLTVL.

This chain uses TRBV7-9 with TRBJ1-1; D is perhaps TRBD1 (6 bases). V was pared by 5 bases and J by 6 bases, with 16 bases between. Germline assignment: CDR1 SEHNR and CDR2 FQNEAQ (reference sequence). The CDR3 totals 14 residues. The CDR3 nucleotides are TGTGCCAGCAGCGATTACAGGGTTACGGCTGAAGCTTTCTTT. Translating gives CASSDYRVTAEAFF.

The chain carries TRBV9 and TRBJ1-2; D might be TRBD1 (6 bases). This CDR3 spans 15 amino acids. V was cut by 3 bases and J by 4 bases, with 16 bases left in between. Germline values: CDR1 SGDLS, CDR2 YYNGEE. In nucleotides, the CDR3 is TGTGCCAGCAGCGCAGGGACAACCAAACTCTATGGCTACACCTTC. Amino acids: CASSAGTTKLYGYTF.

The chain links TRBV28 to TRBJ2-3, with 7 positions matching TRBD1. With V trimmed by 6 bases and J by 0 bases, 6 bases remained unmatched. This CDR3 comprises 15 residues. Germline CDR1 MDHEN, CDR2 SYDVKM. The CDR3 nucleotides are TGTGCCAGCAGCCCCCCGGGACAGAGCACAGATACGCAGTATTTT. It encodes CASSPPGQSTDTQYF.

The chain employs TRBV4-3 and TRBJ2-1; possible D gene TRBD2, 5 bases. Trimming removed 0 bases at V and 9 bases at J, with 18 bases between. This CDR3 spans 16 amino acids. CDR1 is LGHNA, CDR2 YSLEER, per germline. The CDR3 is CASSQDIGASLIEQFF. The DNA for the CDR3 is TGCGCCAGCAGCCAAGATATAGGCGCTAGCTTGATTGAGCAGTTCTTC.

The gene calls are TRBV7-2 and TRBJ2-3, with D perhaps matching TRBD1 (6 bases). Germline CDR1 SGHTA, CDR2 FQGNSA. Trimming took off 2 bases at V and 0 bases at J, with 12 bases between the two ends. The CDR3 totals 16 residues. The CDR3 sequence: CASSLPWGLSTDTQYF. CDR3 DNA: TGTGCCAGCAGCTTACCGTGGGGGCTCAGCACAGATACGCAGTATTTT.

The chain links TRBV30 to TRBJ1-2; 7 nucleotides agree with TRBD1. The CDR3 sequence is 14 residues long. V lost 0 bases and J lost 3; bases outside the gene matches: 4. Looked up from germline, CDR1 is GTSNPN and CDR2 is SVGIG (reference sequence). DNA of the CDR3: TGTGCCTGGAGTGTCCGGACAGGAGACTATGGCTACACCTTC. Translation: CAWSVRTGDYGYTF.

This CDR3 reads CASSRQGLGNQPQHF. In DNA form, the CDR3 reads TGTGCCAGCAGTAGGCAGGGTTTGGGCAATCAGCCCCAGCATTTT. The rearrangement uses TRBV6-5 and TRBJ1-5; weak D call: TRBD1 (5 bases). The germline V and J ends were trimmed by 5 bases and 2 bases, with 13 bases remaining between them. The CDR3 totals 15 residues. The germline V gene encodes CDR1 MNHEY and CDR2 SVGAGI.

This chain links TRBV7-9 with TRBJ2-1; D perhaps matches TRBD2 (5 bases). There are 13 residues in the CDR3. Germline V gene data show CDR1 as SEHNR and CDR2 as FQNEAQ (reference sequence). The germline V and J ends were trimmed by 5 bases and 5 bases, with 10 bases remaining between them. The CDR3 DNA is TGTGCCAGCAGCGTGAGGGTGGACAATGAGCAGTTCTTC. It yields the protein CASSVRVDNEQFF.

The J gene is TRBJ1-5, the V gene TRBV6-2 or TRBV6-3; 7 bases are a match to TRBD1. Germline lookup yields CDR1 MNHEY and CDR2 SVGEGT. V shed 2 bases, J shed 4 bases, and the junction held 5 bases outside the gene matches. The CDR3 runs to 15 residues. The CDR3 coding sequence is TGTGCCAGCAGTTACATGGACAGGAAAAATCAGCCCCAGCATTTT. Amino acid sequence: CASSYMDRKNQPQHF.

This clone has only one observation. The CDR3 loop is CASSRTGGGGYTF. The CDR3 DNA reads TGTGCCAGCAGTCGGACAGGGGGCGGAGGCTACACCTTC. The chain uses TRBV28 and TRBJ1-2, with TRBD1 identical over 11 bases. The CDR3 is 13 amino acids. The J segment lost 8 bases and the V segment lost 5 bases, leaving 4 bases of the junction unmatched. In germline, CDR1 is MDHEN, CDR2 SYDVKM.

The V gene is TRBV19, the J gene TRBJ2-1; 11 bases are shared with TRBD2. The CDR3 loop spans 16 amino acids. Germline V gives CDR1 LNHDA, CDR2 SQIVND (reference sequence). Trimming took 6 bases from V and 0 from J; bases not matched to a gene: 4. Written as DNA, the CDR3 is TGTGCCAGTAGCTTAGCGGGAGGGAACTCCTACAATGAGCAGTTCTTC. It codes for CASSLAGGNSYNEQFF.

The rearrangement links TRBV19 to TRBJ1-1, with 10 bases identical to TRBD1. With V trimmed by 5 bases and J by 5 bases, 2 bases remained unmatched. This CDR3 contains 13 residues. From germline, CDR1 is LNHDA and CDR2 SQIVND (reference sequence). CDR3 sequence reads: CASSDRGQTEAFF. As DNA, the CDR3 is TGTGCCAGTAGTGACAGGGGGCAGACTGAAGCTTTCTTT.

The CDR3 sequence is CASSGETGTGTLARAFF. The CDR3 DNA sequence: TGTGCCAGCAGCGGAGAGACAGGGACAGGGACGCTGGCGAGAGCTTTCTTT. The chain links TRBV6-2 or TRBV6-3 to TRBJ1-1; 9 bases agree with TRBD1. CDR3 size: 17 residues. J gave up 10 bases and V 6 bases, and 21 bases lay outside the gene matches. Germline V gene lookup returns CDR1 MNHEY and CDR2 SVGEGT.

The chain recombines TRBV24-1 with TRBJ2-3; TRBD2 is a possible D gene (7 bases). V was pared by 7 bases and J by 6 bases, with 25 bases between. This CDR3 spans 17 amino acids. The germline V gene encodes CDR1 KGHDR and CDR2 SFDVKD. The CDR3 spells CATSQPLGLSQGDTQYF. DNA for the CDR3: TGTGCCACCAGCCAACCCCTGGGACTATCCCAGGGGGATACGCAGTATTTT.

CDR3 nucleotide sequence: TGTGCCAGCAGTGAAGGGAAGACAGGGGGCTTGTTCTTC. Translation: CASSEGKTGGLFF. The chain recombines TRBV2 with TRBJ2-1; 10 nucleotides align to TRBD1. This CDR3 spans 13 amino acids. Trimming cost V 1 base and J 15 bases; bases outside gene matches: 6. Germline V gene data show CDR1 as SNHLY and CDR2 as FYNNEI.

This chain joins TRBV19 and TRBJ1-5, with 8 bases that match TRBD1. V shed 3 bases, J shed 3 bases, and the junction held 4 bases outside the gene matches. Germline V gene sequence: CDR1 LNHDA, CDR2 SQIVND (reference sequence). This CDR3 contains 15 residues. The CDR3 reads CASSIRQGFNQPQHF. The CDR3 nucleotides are TGTGCCAGTAGTATTCGACAGGGGTTCAATCAGCCCCAGCATTTT.

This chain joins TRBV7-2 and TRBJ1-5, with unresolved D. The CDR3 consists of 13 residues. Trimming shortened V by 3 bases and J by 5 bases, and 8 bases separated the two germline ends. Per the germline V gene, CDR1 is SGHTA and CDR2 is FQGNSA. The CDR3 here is CASSFTVDQPQHF. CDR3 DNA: TGTGCCAGCAGCTTCACAGTTGATCAGCCCCAGCATTTT.